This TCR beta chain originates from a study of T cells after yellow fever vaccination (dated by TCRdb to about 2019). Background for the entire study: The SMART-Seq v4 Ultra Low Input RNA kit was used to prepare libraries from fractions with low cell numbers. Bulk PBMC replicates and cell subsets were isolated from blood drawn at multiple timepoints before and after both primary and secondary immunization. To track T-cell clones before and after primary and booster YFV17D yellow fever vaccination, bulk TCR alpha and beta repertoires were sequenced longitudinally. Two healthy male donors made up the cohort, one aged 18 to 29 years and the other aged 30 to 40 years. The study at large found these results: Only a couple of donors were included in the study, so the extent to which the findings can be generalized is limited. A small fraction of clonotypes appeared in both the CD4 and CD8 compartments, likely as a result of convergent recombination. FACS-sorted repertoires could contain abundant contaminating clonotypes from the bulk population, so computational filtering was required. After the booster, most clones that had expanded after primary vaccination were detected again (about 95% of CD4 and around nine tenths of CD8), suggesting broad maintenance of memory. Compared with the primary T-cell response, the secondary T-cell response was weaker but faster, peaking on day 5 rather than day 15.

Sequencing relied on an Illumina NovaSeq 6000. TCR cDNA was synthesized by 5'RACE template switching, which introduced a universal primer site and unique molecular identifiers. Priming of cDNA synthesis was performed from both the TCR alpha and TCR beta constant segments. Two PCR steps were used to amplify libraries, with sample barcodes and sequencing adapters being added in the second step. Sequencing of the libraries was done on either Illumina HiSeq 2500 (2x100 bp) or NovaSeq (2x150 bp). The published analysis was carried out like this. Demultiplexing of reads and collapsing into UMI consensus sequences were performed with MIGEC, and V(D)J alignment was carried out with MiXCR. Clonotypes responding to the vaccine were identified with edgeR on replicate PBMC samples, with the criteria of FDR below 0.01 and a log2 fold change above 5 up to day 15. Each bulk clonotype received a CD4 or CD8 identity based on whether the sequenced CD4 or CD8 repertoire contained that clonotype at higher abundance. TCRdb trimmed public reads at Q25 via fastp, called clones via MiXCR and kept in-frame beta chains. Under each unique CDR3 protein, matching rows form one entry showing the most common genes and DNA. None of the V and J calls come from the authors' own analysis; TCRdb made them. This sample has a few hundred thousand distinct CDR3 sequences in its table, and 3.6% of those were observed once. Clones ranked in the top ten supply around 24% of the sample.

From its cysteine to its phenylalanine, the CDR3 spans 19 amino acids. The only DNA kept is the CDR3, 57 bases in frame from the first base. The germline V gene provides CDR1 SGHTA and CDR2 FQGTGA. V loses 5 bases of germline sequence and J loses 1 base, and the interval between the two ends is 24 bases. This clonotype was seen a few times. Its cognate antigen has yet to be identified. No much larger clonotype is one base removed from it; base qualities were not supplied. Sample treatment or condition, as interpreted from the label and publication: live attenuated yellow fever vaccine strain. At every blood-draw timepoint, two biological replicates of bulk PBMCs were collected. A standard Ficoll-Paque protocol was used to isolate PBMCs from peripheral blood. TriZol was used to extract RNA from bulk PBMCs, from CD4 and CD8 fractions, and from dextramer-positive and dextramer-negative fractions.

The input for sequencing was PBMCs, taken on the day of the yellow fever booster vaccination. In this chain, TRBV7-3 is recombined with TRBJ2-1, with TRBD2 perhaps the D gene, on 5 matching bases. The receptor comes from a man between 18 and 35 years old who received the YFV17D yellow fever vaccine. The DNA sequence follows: TGTGCCAGCAGCCAATCCCCATGGAGAGGGAAGTCGTCCTACAATGAGCAGTTCTTC. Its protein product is CASSQSPWRGKSSYNEQFF. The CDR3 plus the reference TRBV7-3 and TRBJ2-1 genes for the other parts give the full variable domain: GAGVSQTPSNKVTEKGKYVELRCDPISGHTALYWYRQSLGQGPEFLIYFQGTGAADDSGLPNDRFFAVRPEGSVSTLKIQRTERGDSAVYLCASSQSPWRGKSSYNEQFFGPGTRLTVL.